This passage covers 25 T cell receptor beta chains from one sample sequenced in a study of blood T cell repertoires in COVID-19. Clones were sequenced by immunoSEQ multiplex PCR, and TCRdb holds only the in-frame ones, with some missing. Here the sample spans approximately 200,000 clones, about 87% being singletons. Sequencing was performed on peripheral blood. These receptor sequences come from a man between 60 and 75 years old who had recovered from COVID-19.

This chain links TRBV7-2 with TRBJ2-7, with TRBD1 matching 9 bases. From germline, CDR1 is SGHTA and CDR2 FQGNSA. V was clipped by 1 base and J by 3 bases; unmatched bases: 1. The CDR3 has 14 amino acids. CDR3 sequence reads: CASSLEGQGYEQYF. The CDR3 DNA reads TGTGCCAGCAGCTTAGAGGGACAGGGCTACGAGCAGTACTTC.

The chain has TRBV12-3 or TRBV12-4 and TRBJ2-7, with a weak D call TRBD1 (5 bases). The V and J ends lost 6 bases and 5 bases respectively, with 14 bases between them. The CDR3 spans 13 residues. CDR3 bases: TGTGCCAGCAGGCGCCAAGGGGTACACGAGCAGTACTTC. It is translated as CASRRQGVHEQYF.

The table lists this clone with a few counts. The chain recombines TRBV19 with TRBJ1-2, with TRBD1 matching over 9 bases. The length of the CDR3 is 16 residues. Germline lookup yields CDR1 LNHDA and CDR2 SQIVND (reference sequence). V was pared by 3 bases and J by 2 bases, with 7 bases of the junction left unmatched. The CDR3, as DNA: TGTGCCAGTAGTATGTACGGGACAGGGAAAAACTATGGCTACACCTTC. It is translated as CASSMYGTGKNYGYTF.

The chain couples TRBV5-1 to TRBJ1-4, with D perhaps TRBD1 (5 bases). Germline V CDR1 and CDR2: SGHRS, YFSETQ. V was pared by 3 bases and J by 8 bases, with 14 bases between. CDR3 length: 14 residues. The CDR3 nucleotides are TGCGCCAGCAGCTATGGACAAGAAGAAGAAAAACTGTTTTTT. This translates into CASSYGQEEEKLFF.

This CDR3 reads CASTPQGGTSINEQFF. CDR3 bases: TGTGCCAGTACCCCACAAGGAGGGACTAGCATCAATGAGCAGTTCTTC. This chain connects TRBV19 to TRBJ2-1; 9 bases agree with TRBD2. J was trimmed by 6 bases and V by 7 bases; bases with no gene match: 13. The CDR3 runs to 16 residues. Germline V lookup: CDR1 LNHDA, CDR2 SQIVND (reference sequence).

The chain is built from TRBV2 and TRBJ2-1, with 8 nucleotides matching TRBD2. CDR1 is SNHLY, CDR2 FYNNEI, per germline. With V trimmed by 6 bases and J by 3 bases, 7 bases remained unmatched. The CDR3 runs to 15 residues. Here the CDR3 DNA reads TGTGCCAGCAGGGAGGTAGCGGGGTTCTACAATGAGCAGTTCTTC. It yields the protein CASREVAGFYNEQFF.

The chain couples TRBV6-5 to TRBJ1-2, with D possibly matching TRBD1 (6 bases). V lost 5 bases and J lost 2, with 12 bases in between. Germline assignment: CDR1 MNHEY and CDR2 SVGAGI. The CDR3 loop spans 14 amino acids. The CDR3 sequence: CASSTGSPNYGYTF. DNA of the CDR3: TGTGCCAGCAGTACAGGGTCCCCGAACTATGGCTACACCTTC.

In this sample, this clone turned up many times. The rearrangement uses TRBV7-2 and TRBJ1-1; 7 bases fit TRBD1. This CDR3 comprises 14 residues. Germline V gene data show CDR1 as SGHTA and CDR2 as FQGNSA. Losses at the gene ends were 5 bases for V and 1 base for J; bases not matched to a gene: 4. CDR3 bases: TGTGCCAGCAGCCCCCGACAGGGGAACACTGAAGCTTTCTTT. Its translation: CASSPRQGNTEAFF.

The gene calls are TRBV21-1 and TRBJ1-4; the D call TRBD1 from the table was never checked on the DNA. TRBV21-1 is described as a pseudogene. This CDR3 is built from 17 residues. CDR3 coding DNA: TGTGCCAGCAGCAAAGAGACACTTCCTACCACTAATGAAAAACTGTTTTTT. This sequence encodes CASSKETLPTTNEKLFF.

The gene calls are TRBV12-3 or TRBV12-4 and TRBJ2-3; D possibly corresponds to TRBD1 (5 bases). This CDR3 spans 11 amino acids. Trimming pared 7 bases from V and 8 bases from J, leaving 10 bases between. CDR3 bases: TGTGCCAGCACTAGTAGGGGTACGCAGTATTTT. Protein: CASTSRGTQYF.

The chain recombines TRBV5-1 with TRBJ1-4; D perhaps matches TRBD1 (5 bases). This CDR3 is 16 amino acids long. CDR1 is SGHRS and CDR2 is YFSETQ in the germline V gene. Deletions cut 1 base from V and 6 bases from J, with 16 bases between. CDR3 region: CASSLSAQGPDEKLFF. The CDR3 bases are TGCGCCAGCAGCTTGTCGGCGCAGGGTCCTGATGAAAAACTGTTTTTT.

Here the CDR3 DNA reads TGTGCCAGCAGCCCACGACAGGGTAATTCACCCCTCCACTTT. This encodes CASSPRQGNSPLHF. The chain couples TRBV11-1 to TRBJ1-6, with 7 nucleotides matching TRBD1. The CDR3 loop spans 14 amino acids. The trim removed 5 bases at V and 6 bases at J, leaving 4 bases unmatched. The V gene's germline CDR1 is SGHAT and CDR2 FQDESV (reference sequence).

V and J are TRBV28 and TRBJ2-7, with 9 bases identical to TRBD2. Germline loops: CDR1 MDHEN, CDR2 SYDVKM. J was trimmed by 2 bases and V by 5 bases; bases with no gene match: 7. The CDR3 is 15 amino acids. CDR3 region: CASSRLAVLTYEQYF. The DNA for the CDR3 is TGTGCCAGCAGTCGACTAGCGGTCCTAACCTACGAGCAGTACTTC.

This clone has only a few counts. This chain connects TRBV7-6 to TRBJ2-1; TRBD1 might be the D (6 bases). CDR1 is SGHVS, CDR2 FNYEAQ, per germline. The CDR3 has 16 residues. Trimming removed 5 bases from V and 1 base from J, with 15 bases in between. The CDR3 region has the DNA TGTGCCAGCAGCGGGGCTTCAGGGGCATCCTACAATGAGCAGTTCTTC. Residues: CASSGASGASYNEQFF.

J is TRBJ1-2 and V is TRBV7-8; D is uncertain. The germline V gene encodes CDR1 SGHVS and CDR2 FQNEAQ. Trimming left V 5 bases short and J 6 bases short, with 10 bases between. This CDR3 has 12 residues. CDR3 nucleotide sequence: TGTGCCAGCAGCCTCGACATCGATGGCTACACCTTC. Its translation is CASSLDIDGYTF.

The genes are TRBV3-1 (or the pseudogene TRBV3-2) and TRBJ2-7, with D unclear. V lost 1 base and J lost 4, with 11 bases in between. There are 14 residues in the CDR3. Germline values: CDR1 LGHDT, CDR2 YNNKEL (reference sequence). CDR3 bases: TGTGCCAGCAGCCAAGGGCCGACTGGGTACGAGCAGTACTTC. Amino acids: CASSQGPTGYEQYF.

J is TRBJ2-7 and V is TRBV27; TRBD1 agrees at 10 bases. The germline V gene encodes CDR1 MNHEY and CDR2 SMNVEV (reference sequence). The junction had 7 bases not matched to a gene; V was cut back by 4 bases and J by 7 bases. The CDR3 runs to 14 residues. The CDR3 region is CASSWTGGGREQYF. The CDR3 DNA reads TGTGCCAGCAGTTGGACAGGGGGGGGCAGGGAGCAGTACTTC.

The chain couples TRBV6-4 to TRBJ2-3, with TRBD1 identical over 10 bases. V gave up 6 bases and J gave up 4 bases; unmatched junction bases: 7. Germline V gene data show CDR1 as MRHNA and CDR2 as SNTAGT. The CDR3 sequence is 15 residues long. The CDR3 region is CASSFSGTGADTQYF. The CDR3 region has the DNA TGTGCCAGCAGCTTTAGCGGGACAGGGGCAGATACGCAGTATTTT.

In nucleotides, the CDR3 is TGTGCCAGCAGTTTCCGGGAGGGCACCCAGTACTTC. Protein product: CASSFREGTQYF. This chain links TRBV27 with TRBJ2-5, with TRBD2 matching over 8 bases. With 3 bases clipped from V and 8 bases from J, the junction kept 2 bases outside the gene matches. CDR1 is MNHEY, CDR2 SMNVEV, per germline (reference sequence). The CDR3 has 12 residues.

The genes are TRBV7-2 and TRBJ2-7; 8 positions agree with TRBD2. This CDR3 region has 17 residues. Germline CDR1 and CDR2: SGHTA and FQGNSA. The V gene end was trimmed by 1 base and the J gene end by 3 bases; junction bases not matched to a gene: 11. Here the CDR3 DNA reads TGTGCCAGCAGCTTAGGTCCAAGGCGGGGGGCGATCTACGAGCAGTACTTC. Its translation is CASSLGPRRGAIYEQYF.

The chain combines TRBV28 with TRBJ2-7; TRBD1 matches 10 bases. The CDR3 extends over 14 amino acids. Germline V CDR1 and CDR2: MDHEN, SYDVKM. Trimming at V came to 7 bases and at J to 8 bases, leaving 11 bases not matched to a gene. CDR3 region: CASTPGTGAKKQYF. CDR3 bases: TGTGCCAGCACTCCCGGGACAGGGGCTAAGAAGCAGTACTTC.

J is TRBJ2-1 and V is TRBV30, with 9 bases aligning to TRBD2. After removal of 2 bases from V and 8 bases from J, the junction contained 7 bases not matched to a gene. There are 14 residues in the CDR3. Germline V gene sequence: CDR1 GTSNPN, CDR2 SVGIG (reference sequence). The CDR3 coding sequence is TGTGCCTGGAGTCCCCGGGCGGGAGGGGATGAGCAGTTCTTC. This sequence encodes CAWSPRAGGDEQFF. Full variable domain (remainder filled in from reference TRBV30 and TRBJ2-1): SQTIHQWPATLVQPVGSPLSLECTVEGTSNPNLYWYRQAAGRGLQLLFYSVGIGQISSEVPQNLSASRPQDRQFILSSKKLLLSDSGFYLCAWSPRAGGDEQFFGPGTRLTVL.

The chain recombines TRBV28 with TRBJ2-5; D remains unclear. V was clipped by 2 bases and J by 3 bases, with 7 bases between them. The CDR3 runs to 13 residues. In germline, CDR1 is MDHEN, CDR2 SYDVKM. CDR3 sequence reads: CASSLGTKETQYF. The CDR3 DNA sequence: TGTGCCAGCAGTTTAGGCACCAAAGAGACCCAGTACTTC.

The chain combines TRBV5-4 with TRBJ2-1; D is possibly TRBD2 (5 bases). V shed 1 base and J shed 5 bases, with 7 bases lying between them. The V gene's germline CDR1 is SGHNT and CDR2 YYREEE (reference sequence). The CDR3 runs to 13 residues. The CDR3 DNA reads as TGTGCCAGCAGCTTGCCCGGGGACAATGAGCAGTTCTTC. Translation gives CASSLPGDNEQFF.

The V and J genes are TRBV27 and TRBJ2-3, with D unclear. Germline-derived CDR1 and CDR2 are MNHEY and SMNVEV (reference sequence). Trimming took off 2 bases at V and 2 bases at J, with 8 bases between the two ends. The CDR3 loop spans 14 amino acids. The CDR3 is CASSLGRSTDTQYF. The CDR3, as DNA: TGTGCCAGCAGTTTAGGCAGGTCCACAGATACGCAGTATTTT.